Sequencing of this TCR beta chain was carried out in a study of T cells in tumors after PD-1 blockade (dated by TCRdb to the late 2010s). A note on the overall study: Patients with prior checkpoint blockade, systemic immunosuppressant use, or recent radiotherapy or other anti-cancer therapy within 4 weeks were excluded. Patients were treated with either pembrolizumab 200 mg every 3 weeks or cemiplimab 350 mg every 2 weeks. While on anti-PD-1 treatment, some of the patients also continued taking daily vismodegib 150 mg. Peripheral blood samples averaged approximately 100,000 TCR templates (range roughly 24,679-270,000) and 35,000 to 40,000 unique clonotypes. The study performed paired single-cell RNA and TCR sequencing on site-matched tumors from BCC or SCC patients before and after anti-PD-1 therapy. Bulk TCR sequencing was performed on 9 to 10 peripheral blood samples from a handful of patients to compare blood and tumor clonotypes. RECIST version 1.1 was the standard used to evaluate clinical response.

Beyond this particular receptor, the publication reports: The source of novel T cell clones was not identified, and lymphoid organs or rare unexpanded clones within the tumor or the tumor periphery could be included among the possible sources. About two fifths of the TCR clonotypes from tumors also showed up in blood, and some novel exhausted tumor clones were present in pre-treatment blood, which suggests peripheral recruitment.

Comment on this clone: This receptor's antigen is unknown. The input lacks base qualities; no much larger clone sits a single base away.

The time point label, read with the paper, signifies: before anti-PD-1 therapy. Genomic DNA extracted from tumor biopsies or peripheral blood was used for bulk TCRbeta sequencing, with input ranging from about 600 ng to 6,004 ng. Histologically proven advanced or metastatic basal or squamous cell carcinoma was present in all patients, all of whom were poor candidates for surgical resection. The basal cell carcinoma cohort comprised 10 or so patients, of whom seven to nine had bulk tumor TCR sequencing. The immunoSEQ platform was used to carry out deep TCRbeta sequencing. In the original analysis: Only productive rearrangements were exported from the immunoSEQ Analyzer for further analysis. T cell phenotypes were assigned to bulk TCRbeta clonotypes by matching the clonotypes to single-cell RNA+TCR-seq clones that had the same TCRbeta sequence. Using bulk TCR sequencing data, clone enrichment in tumor was calculated by dividing a clone's tumor frequency by the same clone's PBMC frequency. GLIPH was used to sort TCRs into specificity groups, which are clusters of distinct TCRs that likely recognize common antigens through shared CDR3 motifs. TCRdb provides this immuneACCESS table in a form limited to in-frame rearrangements. Some clones are lacking; in checked studies, under half of them reflect an unresolved V gene, and why the rest are absent is not known. The DNA gave D and trimming, while V, J and clone size come from that table. The sample data list tens of thousands of clones, and roughly 80% of these were observed just once. The ten largest make up 4% to 4.5% of the sample.

Trimming removed 0 bases from V and 4 bases from J, leaving 7 bases between the germline ends. From its cysteine to its phenylalanine, the CDR3 spans 13 amino acids. The DNA shown is the 39-base CDR3, in frame from base 1. As encoded in the germline V gene, CDR1 is SGDLS while CDR2 is YYNGEE. This receptor was taken from a human donor with basal cell carcinoma. The chain uses TRBV9 and TRBJ1-2, with the D gene too uncertain to name. This sample comprised PBMCs, obtained before anti-PD-1 treatment. The CDR3 is CASSVGESYGYTF. The DNA reads as follows: TGTGCCAGCAGCGTAGGGGAAAGCTATGGCTACACCTTC.